These 6 T cell receptor beta chains were all obtained from the same sample, sequenced in a study of graft-versus-host responses after intestinal transplantation. The protocol was immunoSEQ multiplex PCR, while the TCRdb copy is restricted to in-frame clones and leaves out a portion. The data show 93,000 or so clones, roughly 93% seen once. For these TCRs, the target antigens are not known. The input for sequencing was unstimulated CD8+ T cells sorted from spleen or lymph node cells, taken before intestinal transplant. The receptors come from a human donor who received an intestinal transplant.

To note about this clone: Different DNA sequences within this sample yield the same CDR3. The chain is built from TRBV29-1 and TRBJ2-7; no reliable D call. In germline, CDR1 is SQVTM, CDR2 ANQGSEA. The CDR3 is 11 amino acids. Between the trimmed V and J ends, which lost 6 bases and 0 bases, there was a span of 6 bases. The CDR3 DNA is TGCAGCGTCCTGTCCTCCTACGAGCAGTACTTC. The encoded protein is CSVLSSYEQYF.

V is TRBV11-3 and J is TRBJ2-2; D unresolved. Trimming pared 5 bases from V and 1 base from J, leaving 8 bases between. Germline V gives CDR1 SGHNT, CDR2 YENEEA. The CDR3 sequence is 14 residues long. The CDR3: CASSADGNTGELFF. The CDR3 bases are TGTGCCAGCAGCGCGGACGGGAACACCGGGGAGCTGTTTTTT.

The V call is TRBV29-1, the J call TRBJ2-1, with 7 nucleotides matching TRBD1. From germline, CDR1 is SQVTM and CDR2 ANQGSEA. The length of the CDR3 is 13 residues. Trimming took 7 bases from V and 14 from J; bases not matched to a gene: 17. The chain's CDR3 is CSAIEDVVGGEFF. The CDR3 DNA follows: TGCAGCGCTATTGAAGATGTTGTAGGGGGCGAGTTCTTC.

This chain joins TRBV11-2 and TRBJ1-3; D gene unclear. Trimming cost V 5 bases and J 0 bases, with 14 bases left between them. CDR1 SGHAT and CDR2 FQNNGV come from the germline V gene. This CDR3 has 16 residues. CDR3 sequence reads: CASSPDDWYSGNTIYF. The CDR3 nucleotides read TGTGCCAGCAGCCCTGACGACTGGTACTCTGGAAACACCATATATTTT.

This sequence joins TRBV27 and TRBJ2-1; 7 bases align to TRBD2. The CDR3 has 13 residues. J was trimmed by 2 bases and V by 5 bases; bases with no gene match: 0. Germline CDR1 reads MNHEY; CDR2 reads SMNVEV (reference sequence). CDR3 region: CASSGGAYNEQFF. In nucleotides, the CDR3 is TGTGCCAGCAGTGGGGGGGCCTACAATGAGCAGTTCTTC.

The CDR3 spells CASSVVEQGADTQYF. In nucleotides, the CDR3 is TGTGCCAGCAGCGTAGTAGAACAGGGGGCAGATACGCAGTATTTT. V gene TRBV9 combines with J gene TRBJ2-3; 8 positions match TRBD1. CDR3 length equals 15 residues. J gave up 4 bases and V 0 bases, and 4 bases lay outside the gene matches. In germline, CDR1 is SGDLS, CDR2 YYNGEE.